These 14 T cell receptor beta chains originate from one sample sequenced in a study of cytomegalovirus exposure and HLA in healthy donors. The study ran its PCR with 60 Vbeta and 13 Jbeta primers. TCRdb keeps only in-frame clones here, not all; method: immunoSEQ multiplex PCR. The sample holds about 160,000 clones, 80% seen once. The sequencing input was PBMCs. The receptors here all came from a man aged 18-30 years in good health and CMV-seropositive.

The chain couples TRBV13 to TRBJ1-1; D remains unclear. CDR1 PRHDT and CDR2 FYEKMQ come from the germline V gene (reference sequence). V lost 5 bases and J lost 4, with 8 bases in between. This CDR3 region has 12 residues. The CDR3 loop reads CASSPGFTEAFF. As DNA, the CDR3 is TGTGCCAGCAGCCCGGGATTCACTGAAGCTTTCTTT.

The chain joins TRBV9 to TRBJ2-2, with TRBD2 matching 11 bases. Trimming at V came to 4 bases and at J to 1 base, leaving 6 bases not matched to a gene. The CDR3 length is 17 residues. Germline assignment: CDR1 SGDLS and CDR2 YYNGEE. In nucleotides, the CDR3 is TGTGCCAGCAGCACTTTAGCGGGAGGGGGGAACACCGGGGAGCTGTTTTTT. Translating it yields CASSTLAGGGNTGELFF.

V usage is TRBV4-1 and J usage is TRBJ2-7; 9 bases fit TRBD1. Per germline, CDR1 MGHRA and CDR2 YSYEKL. CDR3 size: 14 residues. With V trimmed by 4 bases and J by 4 bases, 5 bases remained unmatched. The CDR3 DNA reads TGCGCCAGCAGCCCCGGACAGGGGAGGTACGAGCAGTACTTC. Amino acid sequence: CASSPGQGRYEQYF.

The rearrangement joins TRBV14 to TRBJ2-7, with TRBD1 matching 7 bases. CDR1 is SGHDN, CDR2 FVKESK, per germline. The V segment lost 1 base and the J segment 10 bases; nucleotides outside the gene matches: 7. This CDR3 region has 13 residues. The CDR3 loop reads CASSQGGGTTQYF. DNA of the CDR3: TGTGCCAGCAGCCAAGGAGGGGGCACTACCCAGTACTTC.

This chain uses TRBV25-1 with TRBJ2-5; possibly TRBD2 for D (5 bases). The last part of the DNA fits TRBJ2-7 better; the J call may be wrong. The germline V gene has CDR1 MGHDK and CDR2 SYGVNS. CDR3 length: 16 amino acids. The CDR3 DNA reads as TGTGCCAGCTCCTCCCCCGCCAGTGGGAGCTCCTACGAGCAGTACTTC. This codes for CASSSPASGSSYEQYF.

The V call is TRBV7-9, the J call TRBJ2-1; 8 positions agree with TRBD2. CDR1 and CDR2 (germline): SEHNR, FQNEAQ (reference sequence). V was clipped by 5 bases and J by 0 bases; unmatched bases: 3. This CDR3 has 15 amino acids. The DNA for the CDR3 is TGTGCCAGCAGCGAAACTAGCGGCTCCTACAATGAGCAGTTCTTC. Translating it yields CASSETSGSYNEQFF.

This sequence joins TRBV4-2 and TRBJ1-2; TRBD1 agrees at 10 bases. With 4 bases clipped from V and 3 bases from J, the junction kept 5 bases outside the gene matches. In germline, CDR1 is LGHNA, CDR2 YNFKEQ. This CDR3 region has 15 residues. DNA for the CDR3: TGTGCCAGCAGCCTATCCGGACAGGGGGACTATGGCTACACCTTC. Its translation is CASSLSGQGDYGYTF.

The chain is built from TRBV2 and TRBJ1-4; 9 nucleotides match TRBD1. Germline V gene data show CDR1 as SNHLY and CDR2 as FYNNEI. The ends lost 6 bases at V and 5 bases at J; junction bases unmatched: 7. The length of the CDR3 is 15 residues. CDR3 in amino acids: CASSTTGGWNEKLFF. The CDR3 DNA reads as TGTGCCAGCAGCACTACAGGGGGCTGGAATGAAAAACTGTTTTTT.

The V and J genes are TRBV4-1 and TRBJ2-1, with TRBD2 as a possible D gene (6 bases). The CDR3 extends over 15 amino acids. Trimming took 0 bases from V and 4 from J, leaving 10 bases between them. Germline lookup yields CDR1 MGHRA and CDR2 YSYEKL. As DNA, the CDR3 is TGCGCCAGCAGCCAAGAGGGGGACTTTTACAATGAGCAGTTCTTC. Protein: CASSQEGDFYNEQFF.

There are a few counts of this clone. This rearrangement joins TRBV9 to TRBJ2-3; 13 bases align to TRBD2. J gave up 4 bases and V 9 bases, and 8 bases lay outside the gene matches. The germline V gene encodes CDR1 SGDLS and CDR2 YYNGEE. This CDR3 comprises 15 residues. The CDR3 DNA reads as TGTGCCACCTCCCCCGGACTAGCGGGAGCAGATACGCAGTATTTT. Translation: CATSPGLAGADTQYF.

The rearrangement uses TRBV6-5 and TRBJ1-3; no reliable D call. The CDR3 is made up of 13 amino acids. The V gene lost 8 bases and the J gene lost 6 bases, with 14 bases spanning the gap. Germline V gene data show CDR1 as MNHEY and CDR2 as SVGAGI. CDR3 nucleotide sequence: TGTGCCAGCCGTAGGGAGAACGAAAACACCATATATTTT. Amino acids: CASRRENENTIYF.

CDR3: CASSLSGGIPYEQYF. The CDR3 region has the DNA TGTGCCAGCTCACTAAGCGGGGGGATCCCCTACGAGCAGTACTTC. The chain uses TRBV18 and TRBJ2-7; TRBD2 matches at 9 bases. The CDR3 has 15 residues. Trimming removed 4 bases from V and 2 bases from J; junction bases left unmatched: 6. The germline CDR1 and CDR2 sequences are KGHSH and LQKENI.

This sequence joins TRBV7-6 and TRBJ2-6, with D unclear. The CDR3 is 19 amino acids. V was pared by 5 bases and J by 0 bases, with 20 bases between. CDR1 and CDR2 (germline): SGHVS, FNYEAQ. CDR3 nucleotides: TGTGCCAGCAGCCCTATCGGGTTTCCCGGATACTCTGGGGCCAACGTCCTGACTTTC. Protein product: CASSPIGFPGYSGANVLTF.

The J gene is TRBJ1-1, the V gene TRBV5-1; 10 bases map to TRBD1. This CDR3 is 16 amino acids long. The germline V gene has CDR1 SGHRS and CDR2 YFSETQ. The V and J ends lost 2 bases and 1 base, in that order; junction bases with no gene match: 5. CDR3 DNA: TGCGCCAGCAGCTTAATGACAGGGGGCAGGAACACTGAAGCTTTCTTT. Encoded protein: CASSLMTGGRNTEAFF.